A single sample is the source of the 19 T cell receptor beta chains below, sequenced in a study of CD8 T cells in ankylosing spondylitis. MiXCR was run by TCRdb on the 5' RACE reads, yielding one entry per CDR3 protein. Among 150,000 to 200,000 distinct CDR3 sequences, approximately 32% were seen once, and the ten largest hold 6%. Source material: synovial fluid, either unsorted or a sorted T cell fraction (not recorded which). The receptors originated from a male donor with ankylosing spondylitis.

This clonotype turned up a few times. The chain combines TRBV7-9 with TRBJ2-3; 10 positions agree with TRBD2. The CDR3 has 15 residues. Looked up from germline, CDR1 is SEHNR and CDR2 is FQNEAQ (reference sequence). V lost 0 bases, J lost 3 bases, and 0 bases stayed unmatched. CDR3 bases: TGTGCCAGCAGCTTAGCGGGACTAGCGACAGATACGCAGTATTTT. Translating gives CASSLAGLATDTQYF.

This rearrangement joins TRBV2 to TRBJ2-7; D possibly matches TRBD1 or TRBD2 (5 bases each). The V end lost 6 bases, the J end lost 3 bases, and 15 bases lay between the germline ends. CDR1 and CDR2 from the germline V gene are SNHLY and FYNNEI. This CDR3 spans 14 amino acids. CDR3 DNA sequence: TGTGCCAGCAGGGCCGGGACCGGCCTCTACGAGCAGTACTTC. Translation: CASRAGTGLYEQYF.

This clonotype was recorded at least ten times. The CDR3 protein is CASSDLGLAGPFSYNEQFF. The CDR3 bases are TGTGCCAGCAGCGACCTCGGACTAGCGGGGCCCTTCTCCTACAATGAGCAGTTCTTC. The gene calls are TRBV11-2 and TRBJ2-1; TRBD2 matches at 12 bases. J lost 0 bases, V lost 5 bases, and 11 bases had no gene match. The CDR3 spans 19 residues. From germline, CDR1 is SGHAT and CDR2 FQNNGV.

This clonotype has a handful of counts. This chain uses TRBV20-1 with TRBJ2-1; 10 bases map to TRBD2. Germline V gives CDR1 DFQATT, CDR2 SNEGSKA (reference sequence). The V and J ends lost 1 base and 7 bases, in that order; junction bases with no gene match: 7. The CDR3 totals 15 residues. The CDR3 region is CSARVSSGRANEQFF. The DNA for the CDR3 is TGCAGTGCTAGAGTGTCGAGCGGGAGGGCAAATGAGCAGTTCTTC.

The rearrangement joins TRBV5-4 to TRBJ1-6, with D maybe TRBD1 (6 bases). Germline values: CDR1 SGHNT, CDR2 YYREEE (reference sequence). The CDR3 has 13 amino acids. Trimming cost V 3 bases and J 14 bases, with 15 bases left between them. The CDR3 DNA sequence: TGTGCCAGCAGCTGGGACACCGGATCGGCCCTCCACTTT. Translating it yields CASSWDTGSALHF.

CDR3 sequence reads: CASSLGGGAANEKLFF. The CDR3 bases are TGTGCCAGCAGCTTAGGTGGAGGGGCCGCTAATGAAAAACTGTTTTTT. The chain links TRBV11-2 to TRBJ1-4, with a possible D match to TRBD1 (5 bases). The V end was cut by 1 base, the J end by 3 bases, with 12 bases between. Germline lookup yields CDR1 SGHAT and CDR2 FQNNGV. The CDR3 length is 16 residues.

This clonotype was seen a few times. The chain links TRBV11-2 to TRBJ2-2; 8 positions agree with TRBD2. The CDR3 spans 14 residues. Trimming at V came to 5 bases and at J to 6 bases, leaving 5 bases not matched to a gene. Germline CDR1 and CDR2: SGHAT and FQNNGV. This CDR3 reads CASSPRRGAGELFF. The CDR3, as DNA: TGTGCCAGCAGCCCCCGGCGGGGGGCCGGGGAGCTGTTTTTT.

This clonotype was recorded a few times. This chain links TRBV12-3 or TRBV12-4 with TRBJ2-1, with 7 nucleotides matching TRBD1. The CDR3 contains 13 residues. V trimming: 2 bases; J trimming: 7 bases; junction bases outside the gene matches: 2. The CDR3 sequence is CASSLRGRNEQFF. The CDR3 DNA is TGTGCCAGCAGTTTAAGGGGGCGAAATGAGCAGTTCTTC.

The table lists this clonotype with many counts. The CDR3 DNA reads TGTGCCAGCAGCTTAGCCCAGTACGAGCAGTACTTC. Its translation is CASSLAQYEQYF. The chain couples TRBV7-2 to TRBJ2-7, with unresolved D. Trimming took off 0 bases at V and 4 bases at J, with 4 bases between the two ends. The CDR3 is 12 residues long. Germline V gives CDR1 SGHTA, CDR2 FQGNSA.

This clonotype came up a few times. This CDR3 reads CSARMGSGTGGLTGELFF. CDR3 sequence (DNA): TGCAGTGCTAGAATGGGATCCGGGACAGGGGGCCTTACCGGGGAGCTGTTTTTT. The J gene is TRBJ2-2, the V gene TRBV20-1; 12 bases match TRBD1. Trimming took 2 bases from V and 5 from J; bases not matched to a gene: 12. The CDR3 totals 18 residues. The germline gives CDR1 DFQATT, CDR2 SNEGSKA (reference sequence).

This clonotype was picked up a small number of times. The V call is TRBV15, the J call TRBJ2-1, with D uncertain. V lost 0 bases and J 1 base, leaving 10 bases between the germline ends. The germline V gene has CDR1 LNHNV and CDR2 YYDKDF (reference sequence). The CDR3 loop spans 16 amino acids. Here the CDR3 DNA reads TGTGCCACCAGCAGAGAAATCGGAGTATCCTACAATGAGCAGTTCTTC. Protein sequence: CATSREIGVSYNEQFF.

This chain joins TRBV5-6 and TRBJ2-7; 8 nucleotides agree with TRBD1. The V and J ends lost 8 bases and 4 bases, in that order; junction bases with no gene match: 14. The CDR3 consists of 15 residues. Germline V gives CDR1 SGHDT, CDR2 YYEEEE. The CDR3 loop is CASAPVGQGAYEQYF. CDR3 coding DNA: TGTGCCAGTGCACCCGTTGGGCAGGGGGCATACGAGCAGTACTTC.

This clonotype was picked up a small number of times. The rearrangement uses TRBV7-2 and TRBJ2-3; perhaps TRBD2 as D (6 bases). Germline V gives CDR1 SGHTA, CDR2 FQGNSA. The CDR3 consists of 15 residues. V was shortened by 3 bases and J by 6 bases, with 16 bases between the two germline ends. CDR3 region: CASSFRGTLADTQYF. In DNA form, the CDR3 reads TGTGCCAGCAGCTTCCGCGGGACCCTAGCCGATACGCAGTATTTT.

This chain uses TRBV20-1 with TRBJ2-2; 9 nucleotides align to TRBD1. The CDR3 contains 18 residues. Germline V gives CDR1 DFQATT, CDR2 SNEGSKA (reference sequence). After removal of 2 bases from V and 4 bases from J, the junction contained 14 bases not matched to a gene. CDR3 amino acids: CSARPERGDRVSTGELFF. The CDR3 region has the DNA TGCAGTGCTAGACCAGAGAGGGGGGACAGGGTCTCCACCGGGGAGCTGTTTTTT.

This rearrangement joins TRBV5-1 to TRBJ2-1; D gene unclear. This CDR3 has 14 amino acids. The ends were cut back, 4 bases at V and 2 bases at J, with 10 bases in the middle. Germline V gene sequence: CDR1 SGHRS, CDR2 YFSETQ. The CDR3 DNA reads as TGCGCCAGCAGCGGAAGACCCCCCTACAATGAGCAGTTCTTC. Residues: CASSGRPPYNEQFF.

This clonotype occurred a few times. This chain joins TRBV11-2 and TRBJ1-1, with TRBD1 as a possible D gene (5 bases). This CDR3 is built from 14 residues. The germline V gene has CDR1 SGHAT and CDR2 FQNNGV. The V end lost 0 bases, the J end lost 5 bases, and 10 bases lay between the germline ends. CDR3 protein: CASSLDLWGTEAFF. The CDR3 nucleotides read TGTGCCAGCAGCTTAGATCTGTGGGGGACTGAAGCTTTCTTT.

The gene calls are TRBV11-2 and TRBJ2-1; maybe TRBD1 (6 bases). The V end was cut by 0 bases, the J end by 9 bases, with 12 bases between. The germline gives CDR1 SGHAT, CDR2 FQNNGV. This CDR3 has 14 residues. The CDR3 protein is CASSLDGRGSEQFF. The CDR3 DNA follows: TGTGCCAGCAGCTTAGACGGCAGGGGATCTGAGCAGTTCTTC.

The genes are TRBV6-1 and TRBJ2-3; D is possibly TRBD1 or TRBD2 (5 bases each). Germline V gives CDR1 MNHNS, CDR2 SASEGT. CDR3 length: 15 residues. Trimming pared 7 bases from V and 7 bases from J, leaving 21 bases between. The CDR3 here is CASTGERGRRNTQYF. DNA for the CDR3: TGTGCCAGCACGGGCGAACGGGGCAGGAGAAATACGCAGTATTTT.

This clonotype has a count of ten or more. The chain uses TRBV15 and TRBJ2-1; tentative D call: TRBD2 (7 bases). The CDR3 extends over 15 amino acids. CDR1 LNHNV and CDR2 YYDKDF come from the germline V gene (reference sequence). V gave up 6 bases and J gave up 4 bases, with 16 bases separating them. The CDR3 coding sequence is TGTGCCACCAGATCTTTTGCGGGGGCTTACAATGAGCAGTTCTTC. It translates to CATRSFAGAYNEQFF.